These 20 T cell receptor beta chains originate from one sample sequenced in a study of T cell repertoires in cytomegalovirus infection. Their antigens are not known. TCRdb fed the reads into MiXCR, producing one record per CDR3 protein. The sample records approximately 25,000 distinct CDR3 sequences, 19% being singletons. The sample in question was CD8+ T cells from cultured PBMCs, obtained from culture after CMV antigen stimulation. Receptor source: a human donor in good health (CMV status not recorded). Some clones in this sample may be carry-over from other donors' samples.

Only a few counts were recorded for this clonotype. This sequence joins TRBV7-6 and TRBJ2-7, with D perhaps TRBD2 (6 bases). CDR3 size: 14 residues. Between the trimmed V and J ends, which lost 2 bases and 2 bases, there was a span of 10 bases. Germline assignment: CDR1 SGHVS and CDR2 FNYEAQ. CDR3 region: CASSLSGETYEQYF. The CDR3 DNA is TGTGCCAGCAGCTTATCGGGGGAAACCTACGAGCAGTACTTC.

This clonotype was seen ten or more times. J is TRBJ2-7 and V is TRBV27; possibly TRBD1 for D (5 bases). This CDR3 region has 14 residues. From germline, CDR1 is MNHEY and CDR2 SMNVEV (reference sequence). Trimming stripped 0 bases from V and 2 bases from J, with 8 bases between. In nucleotides, the CDR3 is TGTGCCAGCAGTTTATCTCAGGGTCCCTACGAGCAGTACTTC. Its protein is CASSLSQGPYEQYF.

This clonotype was detected only a few times. This sequence joins TRBV29-1 and TRBJ2-3, with D unclear. The CDR3 length is 14 residues. The V gene's germline CDR1 is SQVTM and CDR2 ANQGSEA. Trimming took 4 bases from V and 0 from J, leaving 11 bases between them. CDR3 amino acids: CSVVPATSTDTQYF. The CDR3 DNA reads TGCAGCGTTGTCCCAGCGACTAGCACAGATACGCAGTATTTT.

This clonotype has more than one count but fewer than ten. The chain has TRBV7-8 and TRBJ2-1; D unresolved. Germline loops: CDR1 SGHVS, CDR2 FQNEAQ. V gave up 2 bases and J gave up 7 bases, with 6 bases separating them. CDR3 length: 12 residues. The CDR3 DNA reads as TGTGCCAGCAGCTTAACCCGGAATGAGCAGTTCTTC. This sequence encodes CASSLTRNEQFF.

The chain employs TRBV6-9 and TRBJ2-7; D unresolved. The ends were cut back, 2 bases at V and 6 bases at J, with 5 bases in the middle. The CDR3 sequence is 11 residues long. Germline assignment: CDR1 MNHGY and CDR2 SVAAGI. The CDR3 spells CASSYGVEQYF. The CDR3 DNA reads as TGTGCCAGCAGTTATGGGGTCGAGCAGTACTTC.

The chain is built from TRBV10-3 and TRBJ2-1; 8 nucleotides agree with TRBD1. Germline V CDR1 and CDR2: ENHRY, SYGVKD. J gave up 5 bases and V 6 bases, and 9 bases lay outside the gene matches. The CDR3 sequence is 15 residues long. The chain's CDR3 is CAISQSYRGNNEQFF. DNA for the CDR3: TGTGCCATCAGCCAATCCTACAGGGGGAACAATGAGCAGTTCTTC.

The rearrangement links TRBV7-9 to TRBJ2-3; maybe TRBD2 (5 bases). Trimming stripped 4 bases from V and 5 bases from J, with 13 bases between. The CDR3 is 14 residues long. The germline V gene has CDR1 SEHNR and CDR2 FQNEAQ (reference sequence). DNA for the CDR3: TGTGCCAGCAGCTCACGGGATCACGGAGATACGCAGTATTTT. Translated: CASSSRDHGDTQYF.

This clonotype was counted ten times or more. The chain uses TRBV27 and TRBJ2-3, with TRBD2 identical over 7 bases. V shed 2 bases, J shed 15 bases, and the junction held 11 bases outside the gene matches. The CDR3 contains 13 residues. Per germline, CDR1 MNHEY and CDR2 SMNVEV (reference sequence). The CDR3 here is CASSLPSGAHPYF. As DNA, the CDR3 is TGTGCCAGCAGTTTACCTAGCGGAGCACACCCCTATTTT.

This clonotype occurred many times. The rearrangement joins TRBV12-3 or TRBV12-4 to TRBJ1-6; D remains unclear. The V end was cut by 6 bases, the J end by 10 bases, with 25 bases between. The CDR3 covers 17 residues. CDR3 region: CASSPGPTPIQRSPLHF. As DNA, the CDR3 is TGTGCCAGCAGCCCTGGGCCTACGCCGATTCAGCGGTCACCCCTCCACTTT.

This clonotype has just a few counts. V and J are TRBV7-2 and TRBJ1-5, with unresolved D. CDR3 length equals 15 residues. Trimming took 1 base from V and 1 from J, leaving 8 bases between them. Germline V gene sequence: CDR1 SGHTA, CDR2 FQGNSA. The CDR3 nucleotides read TGTGCCAGCAGCTTAGATATCTACAGCAATCAGCCCCAGCATTTT. Translated: CASSLDIYSNQPQHF.

The sample holds a few counts of this clonotype. This chain connects TRBV6-6 to TRBJ1-5; D not resolved. This CDR3 has 16 amino acids. CDR1 MNHNY and CDR2 SVGAGI come from the germline V gene (reference sequence). Trimming shortened V by 2 bases and J by 1 base, and 12 bases separated the two germline ends. The CDR3 nucleotides read TGTGCCAGCAGTTACGGTGAAGGGATGAGCAATCAGCCCCAGCATTTT. It translates to CASSYGEGMSNQPQHF.

This clonotype was detected only a few times. The CDR3 loop is CASSLIGNSYNEQFF. DNA for the CDR3: TGTGCCAGCAGCTTAATTGGGAATTCCTACAATGAGCAGTTCTTC. The J gene is TRBJ2-1, the V gene TRBV7-3; D remains unclear. Germline values: CDR1 SGHTA, CDR2 FQGTGA. V lost 1 base to trimming and J lost 1 base, with 8 bases between them. This CDR3 is built from 15 residues.

This clonotype was seen only a few times. The chain couples TRBV7-2 to TRBJ2-7; no clear D gene. Germline V gives CDR1 SGHTA, CDR2 FQGNSA. Trimming stripped 3 bases from V and 1 base from J, with 7 bases between. There are 13 residues in the CDR3. The CDR3 DNA sequence: TGTGCCAGCAGCTTGGGCTTTTCCTACGAGCAGTACTTC. Translation: CASSLGFSYEQYF.

There are a few counts of this clonotype. The gene calls are TRBV27 and TRBJ1-2, with a possible D match to TRBD1 (6 bases). The CDR3 has 12 residues. V lost 6 bases and J 8 bases, leaving 13 bases between the germline ends. CDR1 and CDR2 (germline): MNHEY, SMNVEV (reference sequence). CDR3 loop: CASSQGGEGYTF. The CDR3 bases are TGTGCCAGCAGCCAAGGGGGGGAGGGCTACACCTTC.

This chain joins TRBV7-3 and TRBJ2-7; 11 nucleotides line up with TRBD2. This CDR3 comprises 15 residues. The junction had 3 bases not matched to a gene; V was cut back by 1 base and J by 4 bases. Germline V gene sequence: CDR1 SGHTA, CDR2 FQGTGA. The CDR3 bases are TGTGCCAGCAGCTTAAGCGGGACTAGCGGTTACGAGCAGTACTTC. Residues: CASSLSGTSGYEQYF.

The rearrangement links TRBV7-2 to TRBJ2-7; TRBD2 matches 9 bases. Per germline, CDR1 SGHTA and CDR2 FQGNSA. The junction had 8 bases not matched to a gene; V was cut back by 3 bases and J by 5 bases. This CDR3 contains 15 residues. The CDR3 region is CASSFAAGGPDEQYF. The DNA for the CDR3 is TGTGCCAGCAGCTTTGCGGCGGGAGGGCCAGACGAGCAGTACTTC.

This clonotype was counted at least ten times. The gene calls are TRBV6-1 and TRBJ2-2; unclear D gene. V gave up 6 bases and J gave up 0 bases, with 14 bases separating them. Germline CDR1 and CDR2: MNHNS and SASEGT. The CDR3 spans 16 residues. The CDR3 region has the DNA TGTGCCAGCAGGTCCCCACGGTCACCGAACACCGGGGAGCTGTTTTTT. It is translated as CASRSPRSPNTGELFF.

In this sample, this clonotype turned up many times. The rearrangement joins TRBV6-6 to TRBJ2-4; no definite D call. The V gene's germline CDR1 is MNHNY and CDR2 SVGAGI (reference sequence). Between the trimmed V and J ends, which lost 6 bases and 8 bases, there was a span of 11 bases. The CDR3 is 12 amino acids. The CDR3 bases are TGTGCCAGCAGCCGCGCCCTGGACATTCAGTACTTC. Its translation: CASSRALDIQYF.

This clonotype was observed a handful of times. The chain carries TRBV28 and TRBJ1-1; D uncertain. Germline CDR1 reads MDHEN; CDR2 reads SYDVKM. The CDR3 totals 12 residues. The DNA of the CDR3 is TGTGCGACTAGGGAATTGAGCACTGAAGCTTTCTTT. This sequence encodes CATRELSTEAFF. The variable domain in full, with the rest retrieved from reference TRBV28 and TRBJ1-1, is DVKVTQSSRYLVKRTGEKVFLECVQDMDHENMFWYRQDPGLGLRLIYFSYDVKMKEKGDIPEGYSVSREKKERFSLILESASTNQTSMYLCATRELSTEAFFGQGTRLTVV.

The gene calls are TRBV7-6 and TRBJ2-2; D tentatively fits TRBD1 or TRBD2 (5 bases each). The ends were cut back, 5 bases at V and 4 bases at J, with 17 bases in the middle. Per the germline V gene, CDR1 is SGHVS and CDR2 is FNYEAQ. CDR3 length: 16 amino acids. CDR3 DNA sequence: TGTGCCAGCAGCGAGAGAGCCGGGACCTTCACCGGGGAGCTGTTTTTT. This codes for CASSERAGTFTGELFF.